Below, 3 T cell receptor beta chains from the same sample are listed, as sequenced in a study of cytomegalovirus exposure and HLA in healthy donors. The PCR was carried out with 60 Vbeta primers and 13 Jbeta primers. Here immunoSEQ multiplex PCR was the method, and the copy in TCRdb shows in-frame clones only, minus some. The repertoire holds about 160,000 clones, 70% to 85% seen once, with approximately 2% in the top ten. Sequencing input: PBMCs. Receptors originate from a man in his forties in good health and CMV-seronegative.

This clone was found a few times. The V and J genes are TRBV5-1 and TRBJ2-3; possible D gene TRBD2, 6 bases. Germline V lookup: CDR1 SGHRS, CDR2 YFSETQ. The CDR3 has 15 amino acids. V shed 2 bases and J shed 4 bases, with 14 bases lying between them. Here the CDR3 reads CASSFRLESADTQYF. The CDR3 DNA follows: TGCGCCAGCAGCTTCCGACTAGAATCGGCAGATACGCAGTATTTT. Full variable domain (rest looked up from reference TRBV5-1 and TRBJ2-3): KAGVTQTPRYLIKTRGQQVTLSCSPISGHRSVSWYQQTPGQGLQFLFEYFSETQRNKGNFPGRFSGRQFSNSRSEMNVSTLELGDSALYLCASSFRLESADTQYFGPGTRLTVL.

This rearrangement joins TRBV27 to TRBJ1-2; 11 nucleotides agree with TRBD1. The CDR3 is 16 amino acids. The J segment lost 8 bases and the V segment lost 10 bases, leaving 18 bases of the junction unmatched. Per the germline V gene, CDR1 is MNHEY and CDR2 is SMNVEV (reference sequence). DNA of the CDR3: TGTGCCACCCGTCGGACAGGGGGCGGGTTGACTGGGGGCTACACCTTC. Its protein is CATRRTGGGLTGGYTF.

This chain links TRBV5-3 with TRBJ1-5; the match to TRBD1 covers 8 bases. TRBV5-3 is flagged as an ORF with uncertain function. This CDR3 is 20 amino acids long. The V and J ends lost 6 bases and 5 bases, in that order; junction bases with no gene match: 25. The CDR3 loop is CARKIGQGRNQFPNYQPQHF. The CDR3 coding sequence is TGTGCCAGAAAGATAGGACAGGGTCGAAATCAGTTCCCTAATTATCAGCCCCAGCATTTT.